Following are 24 T cell receptor beta chains from one sample sequenced in a study of cytotoxic CD8 clonotypes in ibrutinib-treated CLL. Method: immunoSEQ multiplex PCR; TCRdb's copy keeps in-frame clones and lacks some. The sample holds some 98,000 clones, almost 80% seen once. The starting material was PBMCs, obtained after 12 months of ibrutinib treatment. These receptors came from a human donor with chronic lymphocytic leukemia.

This clone came up a few times. The rearrangement links TRBV5-1 to TRBJ2-6, with D tentatively TRBD2 (5 bases). CDR1 is SGHRS and CDR2 is YFSETQ in the germline V gene. This CDR3 contains 17 residues. The germline V and J ends were trimmed by 6 bases and 1 base, with 17 bases remaining between them. The CDR3 is CASTPGGRLSGANVLTF. In DNA, the CDR3 is TGCGCCAGCACCCCTGGAGGTAGGCTTTCTGGGGCCAACGTCCTGACTTTC.

The rearrangement joins TRBV18 to TRBJ1-5, with unresolved D. The CDR3 is 17 amino acids. The V end was cut by 4 bases, the J end by 2 bases, with 18 bases between. The germline CDR1 and CDR2 sequences are KGHSH and LQKENI. The CDR3 region is CASSQRPPGEGNQPQHF. The CDR3 bases are TGTGCCAGCTCACAACGCCCCCCCGGGGAAGGCAATCAGCCCCAGCATTTT.

This chain links TRBV6-5 with TRBJ2-2; D could derive from TRBD1 or TRBD2 (5 bases each). Trimming removed 6 bases at V and 14 bases at J, with 16 bases between. This CDR3 has 12 amino acids. Germline CDR1 and CDR2: MNHEY and SVGAGI. Here the CDR3 reads CASRGGGRVLFF. The CDR3 region has the DNA TGTGCCAGCAGAGGAGGTGGCAGGGTCCTGTTTTTT.

V is TRBV5-6 and J is TRBJ1-1, with 9 bases that match TRBD1. Germline lookup yields CDR1 SGHDT and CDR2 YYEEEE. The V segment lost 1 base and the J segment 4 bases; nucleotides outside the gene matches: 14. The CDR3 has 18 residues. The CDR3 spells CASSLWDRVVRGGTEAFF. CDR3 nucleotides: TGTGCCAGCAGCTTGTGGGACAGGGTAGTAAGGGGGGGCACTGAAGCTTTCTTT.

The chain uses TRBV5-6 and TRBJ1-2; 7 bases are shared with TRBD1. The CDR3 is 15 amino acids. V lost 3 bases to trimming and J lost 3 bases; unmatched junction nucleotides: 8. The germline V gene has CDR1 SGHDT and CDR2 YYEEEE. The DNA for the CDR3 is TGTGCCAGCAGCTCCTGGGACAGCCCTCACTATGGCTACACCTTC. Translation: CASSSWDSPHYGYTF. Supplemented by reference TRBV5-6 and TRBJ1-2, the full variable domain reads DAGVTQSPTHLIKTRGQQVTLRCSPKSGHDTVSWYQQALGQGPQFIFQYYEEEERQRGNFPDRFSGHQFPNYSSELNVNALLLGDSALYLCASSSWDSPHYGYTFGSGTRLTVV.

This clone was observed at least ten times. The DNA for the CDR3 is TGTGCCAGCAGCTTAGTGGGAGAGACCCAGTACTTC. Translating gives CASSLVGETQYF. This rearrangement joins TRBV7-2 to TRBJ2-5; D gene uncertain. The CDR3 has 12 residues. The V gene lost 1 base and the J gene lost 4 bases, with 4 bases spanning the gap. In germline, CDR1 is SGHTA, CDR2 FQGNSA.

This chain connects TRBV6-1 to TRBJ1-5; unclear D gene. Germline CDR1 and CDR2: MNHNS and SASEGT. The CDR3 length is 15 residues. Trimming stripped 2 bases from V and 1 base from J, with 9 bases between. The CDR3 region is CASSEMWQSNQPQHF. CDR3 DNA sequence: TGTGCCAGCAGTGAAATGTGGCAGAGCAATCAGCCCCAGCATTTT.

This clone was detected only a few times. Germline is not matched at one junction end, which may reflect a read error. The chain recombines TRBV7-7 with TRBJ2-7; 8 bases fit TRBD2. The CDR3 runs 15 residues. Germline CDR1 SSHAT, CDR2 FNYEAQ (reference sequence). The CDR3 DNA reads as TGTGCTAGCAGCTTAGCGGGACATCCCTCCTACGAGCAGTACTTC. As protein: CASSLAGHPSYEQYF.

The rearrangement links TRBV28 to TRBJ2-7; D possibly corresponds to TRBD2 (7 bases). The V gene lost 3 bases and the J gene lost 0 bases, with 12 bases spanning the gap. Germline V gives CDR1 MDHEN, CDR2 SYDVKM. The CDR3 runs to 15 residues. Written as DNA, the CDR3 is TGTGCCAGCAGTTTCCCCGGGGGGCTCTCCTACGAGCAGTACTTC. It specifies CASSFPGGLSYEQYF.

The chain links TRBV23-1 to TRBJ1-5, with D possibly matching TRBD1 (6 bases). TRBV23-1 is annotated as an ORF whose role is uncertain. With 8 bases removed from V and 4 bases from J, the gap between germline ends came to 21 bases. This CDR3 has 16 amino acids. The CDR3, as DNA: TGCGCCAGCGCCTCCCGAAATGACAGGTTGAATCAGCCCCAGCATTTT. This translates into CASASRNDRLNQPQHF.

This clone appeared a few times. The chain is built from TRBV10-3 and TRBJ1-2; perhaps TRBD1 as D (5 bases). Germline V gives CDR1 ENHRY, CDR2 SYGVKD. Trimming pared 1 base from V and 4 bases from J, leaving 16 bases between. The CDR3 is 16 residues long. For the CDR3, the DNA is TGTGCCATCAGTGAGTTAGGAGGGGAACGGGGCTATGGCTACACCTTC. It codes for CAISELGGERGYGYTF.

V is TRBV30 and J is TRBJ1-4; tentative D call: TRBD1 (6 bases). This CDR3 comprises 12 residues. Looked up from germline, CDR1 is GTSNPN and CDR2 is SVGIG (reference sequence). Trimming cost V 5 bases and J 4 bases, with 8 bases left between them. As DNA, the CDR3 is TGTGCCTGGGGGGACATTAATGAAAAACTGTTTTTT. This codes for CAWGDINEKLFF.

The chain carries TRBV6-1 and TRBJ1-2; 9 bases match TRBD1. V lost 3 bases and J lost 7; bases outside the gene matches: 9. The CDR3 sequence is 15 residues long. Germline V gives CDR1 MNHNS, CDR2 SASEGT. DNA for the CDR3: TGTGCCAGCAGTGAGAAGTCGGGACAGGGACCTGGCTACACCTTC. Protein product: CASSEKSGQGPGYTF.

This clone was observed a handful of times. The chain recombines TRBV7-1 with TRBJ2-3; D is possibly TRBD1 (5 bases). TRBV7-1 is identified as an open reading frame with a role that is uncertain. The CDR3 spans 16 residues. Trimming removed 3 bases at V and 2 bases at J, with 15 bases between. The chain's CDR3 is CASSSPSGAYTDTQYF. CDR3 DNA sequence: TGTGCCAGCAGCTCCCCGTCTGGGGCCTACACAGATACGCAGTATTTT.

The chain recombines TRBV5-1 with TRBJ1-4, with D perhaps matching TRBD1 (5 bases). Germline CDR1 reads SGHRS; CDR2 reads YFSETQ. Trimming took off 4 bases at V and 0 bases at J, with 10 bases between the two ends. There are 15 residues in the CDR3. The CDR3 spells CASSISGTTNEKLFF. The DNA for the CDR3 is TGCGCCAGCAGCATTTCAGGGACAACTAATGAAAAACTGTTTTTT.

The rearrangement uses TRBV5-1 and TRBJ2-7; TRBD2 might be the D (5 bases). The germline V and J ends were trimmed by 0 bases and 0 bases, with 19 bases remaining between them. Germline assignment: CDR1 SGHRS and CDR2 YFSETQ. The CDR3 length is 18 residues. The CDR3 loop is CASSLAGGVGLSSYEQYF. Here the CDR3 DNA reads TGCGCCAGCAGCTTGGCCGGAGGAGTAGGCCTTAGCTCCTACGAGCAGTACTTC.

CDR3 in amino acids: CASSSGQAAYEQYF. The CDR3 coding sequence is TGTGCCAGCAGCTCGGGACAGGCCGCCTACGAGCAGTACTTC. The chain recombines TRBV14 with TRBJ2-7; TRBD1 aligns across 8 bases. V trimming: 5 bases; J trimming: 2 bases; junction bases outside the gene matches: 5. CDR3 length: 14 residues. The germline V gene has CDR1 SGHDN and CDR2 FVKESK.

This chain uses TRBV6-1 with TRBJ1-1, with TRBD1 matching over 7 bases. CDR3 length: 15 residues. CDR1 MNHNS and CDR2 SASEGT come from the germline V gene. The V segment lost 3 bases and the J segment 4 bases; nucleotides outside the gene matches: 8. In nucleotides, the CDR3 is TGTGCCAGCAGTGACATACAGGGGTTTGGCACTGAAGCTTTCTTT. It translates to CASSDIQGFGTEAFF.

This sequence joins TRBV7-2 and TRBJ1-1, with D unclear. CDR1 and CDR2 from the germline V gene are SGHTA and FQGNSA. The CDR3 is 13 amino acids. Deletions cut 0 bases from V and 8 bases from J, with 10 bases between. CDR3 region: CASSLAHSPEAFF. The DNA for the CDR3 is TGTGCCAGCAGCTTAGCGCACAGTCCCGAAGCTTTCTTT.

The V gene is TRBV18, the J gene TRBJ1-6; 8 nucleotides line up with TRBD1. This CDR3 has 15 residues. Per germline, CDR1 KGHSH and CDR2 LQKENI. The trim removed 4 bases at V and 7 bases at J, leaving 6 bases unmatched. The CDR3 DNA reads TGTGCCAGCTCACACGGGACAGGATTAAATTCACCCCTCCACTTT. It encodes CASSHGTGLNSPLHF. The variable domain in full, with the rest retrieved from reference TRBV18 and TRBJ1-6, is NAGVMQNPRHLVRRRGQEARLRCSPMKGHSHVYWYRQLPEEGLKFMVYLQKENIIDESGMPKERFSAEFPKEGPSILRIQQVVRGDSAAYFCASSHGTGLNSPLHFGNGTRLTVT.

J is TRBJ2-7 and V is TRBV15, with 12 bases fitting TRBD1. In germline, CDR1 is LNHNV, CDR2 YYDKDF (reference sequence). The junction had 6 bases not matched to a gene; V was cut back by 1 base and J by 5 bases. The CDR3 length is 16 residues. The CDR3 loop is CATSRGRDRGLNEQYF. In DNA form, the CDR3 reads TGTGCCACCAGCAGAGGCCGGGACAGGGGGCTCAACGAGCAGTACTTC.

The V and J genes are TRBV19 and TRBJ1-5; 7 positions agree with TRBD1. This CDR3 has 17 residues. In germline, CDR1 is LNHDA, CDR2 SQIVND (reference sequence). Trimming cost V 9 bases and J 1 base; bases outside gene matches: 15. The CDR3, as DNA: TGTGCCAGCGCGGGACAGTCTCGTGGCTTGAGCAATCAGCCCCAGCATTTT. This codes for CASAGQSRGLSNQPQHF.

The rearrangement joins TRBV28 to TRBJ1-4, with TRBD1 matching over 7 bases. V lost 3 bases to trimming and J lost 8 bases; unmatched junction nucleotides: 12. The length of the CDR3 is 16 residues. Germline V gene sequence: CDR1 MDHEN, CDR2 SYDVKM. The DNA for the CDR3 is TGTGCCAGCAGTTTGCCCCGAACAGGGGTGGGAGAAAAACTGTTTTTT. This encodes CASSLPRTGVGEKLFF.

This clone was observed a single time. V and J are TRBV10-1 and TRBJ2-3; 8 bases are a match to TRBD2. The CDR3 runs to 16 residues. J gave up 5 bases and V 6 bases, and 13 bases lay outside the gene matches. CDR1 and CDR2 from the germline V gene are WNHNN and SYGVQD (reference sequence). CDR3 amino acids: CASSPGVAGIQDTQYF. The CDR3 bases are TGCGCCAGCAGCCCCGGGGTAGCGGGGATACAAGATACGCAGTATTTT.